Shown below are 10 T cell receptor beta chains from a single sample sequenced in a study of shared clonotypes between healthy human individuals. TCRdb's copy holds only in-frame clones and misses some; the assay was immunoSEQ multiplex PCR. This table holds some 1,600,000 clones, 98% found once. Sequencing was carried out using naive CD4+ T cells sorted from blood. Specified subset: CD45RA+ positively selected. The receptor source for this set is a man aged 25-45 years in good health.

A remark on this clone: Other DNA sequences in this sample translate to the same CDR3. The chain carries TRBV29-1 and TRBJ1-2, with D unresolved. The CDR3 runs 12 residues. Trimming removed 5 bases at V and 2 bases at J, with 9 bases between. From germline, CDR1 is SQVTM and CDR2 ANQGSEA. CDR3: CSVLGANYGYTF. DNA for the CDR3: TGCAGCGTTTTGGGTGCAAACTATGGCTACACCTTC.

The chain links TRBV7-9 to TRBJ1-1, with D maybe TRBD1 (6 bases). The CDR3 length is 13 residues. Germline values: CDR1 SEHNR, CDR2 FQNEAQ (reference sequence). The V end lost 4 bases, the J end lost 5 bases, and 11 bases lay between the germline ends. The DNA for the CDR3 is TGTGCCAGCAGCTCCTTACAGGGAACTGAAGCTTTCTTT. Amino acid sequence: CASSSLQGTEAFF.

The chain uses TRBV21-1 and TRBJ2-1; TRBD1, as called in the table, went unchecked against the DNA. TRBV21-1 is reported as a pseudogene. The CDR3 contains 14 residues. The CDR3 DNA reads TGTGCCAGCCTAAAGGGGGACGGCTACAATGAGCAGTTCTTC. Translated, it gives CASLKGDGYNEQFF.

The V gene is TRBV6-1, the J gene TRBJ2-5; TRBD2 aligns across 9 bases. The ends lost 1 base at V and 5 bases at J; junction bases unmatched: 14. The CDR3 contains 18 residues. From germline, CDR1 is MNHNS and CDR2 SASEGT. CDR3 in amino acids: CASSEEVLAGPQVETQYF. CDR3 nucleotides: TGTGCCAGCAGTGAAGAAGTCCTAGCGGGACCTCAGGTGGAGACCCAGTACTTC.

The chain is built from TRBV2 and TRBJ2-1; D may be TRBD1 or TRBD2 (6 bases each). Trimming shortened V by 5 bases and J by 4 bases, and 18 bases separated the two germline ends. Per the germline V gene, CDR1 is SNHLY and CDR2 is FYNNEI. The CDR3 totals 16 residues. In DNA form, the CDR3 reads TGTGCCAGCAGTTTCCCCGGGCGGAGGGGGTACAATGAGCAGTTCTTC. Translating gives CASSFPGRRGYNEQFF.

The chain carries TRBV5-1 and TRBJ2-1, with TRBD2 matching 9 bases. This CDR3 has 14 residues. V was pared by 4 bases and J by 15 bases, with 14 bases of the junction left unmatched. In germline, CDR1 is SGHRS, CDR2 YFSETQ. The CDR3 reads CASSEGTSQHSLFF. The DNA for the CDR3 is TGCGCCAGCAGCGAGGGGACTAGCCAACACAGTCTGTTCTTC.

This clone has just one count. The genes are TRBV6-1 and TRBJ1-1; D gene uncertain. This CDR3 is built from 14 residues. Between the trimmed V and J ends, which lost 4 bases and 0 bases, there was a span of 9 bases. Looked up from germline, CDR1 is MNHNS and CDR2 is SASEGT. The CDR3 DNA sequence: TGTGCCAGCAGTGCTTGGGGAGTGAACACTGAAGCTTTCTTT. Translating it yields CASSAWGVNTEAFF.

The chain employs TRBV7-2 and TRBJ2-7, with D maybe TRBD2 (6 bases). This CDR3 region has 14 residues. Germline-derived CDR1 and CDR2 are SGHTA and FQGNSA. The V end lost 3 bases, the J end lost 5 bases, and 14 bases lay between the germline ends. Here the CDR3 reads CASSFGGSRNEQYF. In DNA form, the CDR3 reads TGTGCCAGCAGCTTTGGAGGGTCTCGCAACGAGCAGTACTTC.

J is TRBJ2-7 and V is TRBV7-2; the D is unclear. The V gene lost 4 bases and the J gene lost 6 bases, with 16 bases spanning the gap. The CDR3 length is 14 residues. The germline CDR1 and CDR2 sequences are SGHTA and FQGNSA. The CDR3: CASSSHPLGFEQYF. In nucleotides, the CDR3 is TGTGCCAGCAGCTCACACCCCCTAGGGTTCGAGCAGTACTTC.

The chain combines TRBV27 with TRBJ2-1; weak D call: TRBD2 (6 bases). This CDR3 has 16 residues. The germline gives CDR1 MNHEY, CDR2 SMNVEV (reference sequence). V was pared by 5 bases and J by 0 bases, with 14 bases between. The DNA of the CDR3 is TGTGCCAGCAGTCATCTAGCGAGGAGCTCCTACAATGAGCAGTTCTTC. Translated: CASSHLARSSYNEQFF.